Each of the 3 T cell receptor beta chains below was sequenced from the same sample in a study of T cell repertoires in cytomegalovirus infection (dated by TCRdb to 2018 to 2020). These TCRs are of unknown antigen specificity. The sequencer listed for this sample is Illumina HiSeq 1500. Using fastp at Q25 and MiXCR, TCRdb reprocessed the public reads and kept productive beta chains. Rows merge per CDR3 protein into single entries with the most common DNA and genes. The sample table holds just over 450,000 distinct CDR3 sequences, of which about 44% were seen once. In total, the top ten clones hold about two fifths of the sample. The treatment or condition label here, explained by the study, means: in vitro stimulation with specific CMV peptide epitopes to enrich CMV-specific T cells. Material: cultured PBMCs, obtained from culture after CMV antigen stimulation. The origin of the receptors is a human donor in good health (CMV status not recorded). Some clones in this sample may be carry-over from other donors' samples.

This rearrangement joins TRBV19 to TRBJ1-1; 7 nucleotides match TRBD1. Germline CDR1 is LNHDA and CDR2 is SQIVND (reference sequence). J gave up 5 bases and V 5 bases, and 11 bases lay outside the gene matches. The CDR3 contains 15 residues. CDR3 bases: TGTGCCAGTAGTTCAACAGGGGCTGCTCGTACTGAAGCTTTCTTT. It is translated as CASSSTGAARTEAFF.

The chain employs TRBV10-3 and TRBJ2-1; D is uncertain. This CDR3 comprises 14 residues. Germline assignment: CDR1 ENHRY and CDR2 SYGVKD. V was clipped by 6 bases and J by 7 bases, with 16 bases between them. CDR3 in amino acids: CAISNSLESNEQFF. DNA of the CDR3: TGTGCCATCAGCAATAGCCTCGAGTCGAATGAGCAGTTCTTC.

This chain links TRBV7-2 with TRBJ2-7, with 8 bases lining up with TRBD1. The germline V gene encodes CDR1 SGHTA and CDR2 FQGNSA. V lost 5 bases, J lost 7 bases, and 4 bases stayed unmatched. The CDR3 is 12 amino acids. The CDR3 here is CASSQGAQEQYF. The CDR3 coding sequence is TGTGCCAGCAGCCAGGGGGCGCAGGAGCAGTACTTC.